These 3 T cell receptor beta chains were all obtained from the same sample, sequenced in a study of cytomegalovirus exposure and HLA in healthy donors. The PCR contained 60 Vbeta and 13 Jbeta primers. Sequenced by immunoSEQ multiplex PCR; TCRdb stores in-frame clones only, minus some. There are 150,000 to 200,000 clones in the sample; 60% to 80% occur only once, and about 9.9% lies in the top ten. The specimen was PBMCs. Receptor source: a man aged 18 to 29 in good health and CMV-seropositive.

This chain links TRBV7-6 with TRBJ1-1; D call uncertain. V was pared by 3 bases and J by 1 base, with 18 bases between. The CDR3 runs 17 residues. Germline loops: CDR1 SGHVS, CDR2 FNYEAQ. The CDR3 nucleotides read TGTGCCAGCAGCTTCAGCGGTGTAACAGTGGGGAACACTGAAGCTTTCTTT. As protein: CASSFSGVTVGNTEAFF. The complete variable domain, with remaining parts taken from reference TRBV7-6 and TRBJ1-1, reads GAGVSQSPRYKVTKRGQDVALRCDPISGHVSLYWYRQALGQGPEFLTYFNYEAQQDKSGLPNDRFSAERPEGSISTLTIQRTEQRDSAMYRCASSFSGVTVGNTEAFFGQGTRLTVV.

This chain joins TRBV27 and TRBJ1-2; TRBD1 matches at 7 bases. Germline loops: CDR1 MNHEY, CDR2 SMNVEV (reference sequence). V shed 5 bases, J shed 3 bases, and the junction held 9 bases outside the gene matches. The CDR3 covers 15 residues. The CDR3 DNA sequence: TGTGCCAGCAGTGCATACAGGGGAGGAGACTATGGCTACACCTTC. It codes for CASSAYRGGDYGYTF.

About this clone: The sample has other DNA sequences that encode this CDR3 too. The chain couples TRBV2 to TRBJ2-3; maybe TRBD2 (6 bases). This CDR3 region has 13 residues. Trimming removed 5 bases at V and 2 bases at J, with 8 bases between. The germline gives CDR1 SNHLY, CDR2 FYNNEI. The CDR3 bases are TGTGCCAGCAGTACGGGACTCACAGATACGCAGTATTTT. Encoded protein: CASSTGLTDTQYF. The complete variable domain, with remaining parts taken from reference TRBV2 and TRBJ2-3, reads EPEVTQTPSHQVTQMGQEVILRCVPISNHLYFYWYRQILGQKVEFLVSFYNNEISEKSEIFDDQFSVERPDGSNFTLKIRSTKLEDSAMYFCASSTGLTDTQYFGPGTRLTVL.